These T cell receptor beta chains were read from a single sample in a study of cytomegalovirus exposure and HLA in healthy donors. Using immunoSEQ multiplex PCR, the repertoire was profiled, and TCRdb retains in-frame clones only, with some absent. Among around 140,000 clones listed, around three quarters were seen once. Sequenced sample: PBMCs. The source of these receptors is a male donor in good health and CMV-seropositive. Each CDR3 is given with its conserved first and last residue. The order of the fields is D gene, clone size, V gene, J gene, CDR3 protein, CDR3 DNA. A D gene is named only where the DNA matches it firmly. Clone sizes are given selectively: once, few, many, or a class where the clone is expanded.

D gene: -
clone size: -
V gene: TRBV6-5
J gene: TRBJ2-7
CDR3 protein: CASSWRGLGEQYF
CDR3 DNA: TGTGCCAGCAGTTGGCGGGGTTTGGGCGAGCAGTACTTC

D gene: TRBD1
clone size: -
V gene: TRBV4-2
J gene: TRBJ1-4
CDR3 protein: CASSQVWDRDGRTNEKLFF
CDR3 DNA: TGTGCCAGCAGCCAAGTGTGGGACAGGGATGGGAGAACTAATGAAAAACTGTTTTTT

D gene: TRBD1
clone size: -
V gene: TRBV13
J gene: TRBJ2-7
CDR3 protein: CASSLGWGTASYEQYF
CDR3 DNA: TGTGCCAGCAGCTTAGGCTGGGGGACAGCTTCCTACGAGCAGTACTTC

D gene: TRBD1
clone size: -
V gene: TRBV30
J gene: TRBJ1-2
CDR3 protein: CAQQGIPFGYTF
CDR3 DNA: TGTGCCCAACAGGGGATACCGTTTGGCTACACCTTC

D gene: TRBD2
clone size: -
V gene: TRBV11-2
J gene: TRBJ2-1
CDR3 protein: CASSITTSEDPYNEQFF
CDR3 DNA: TGTGCCAGCAGCATTACTACTAGCGAAGACCCCTACAATGAGCAGTTCTTC

D gene: TRBD2
clone size: few
V gene: TRBV27
J gene: TRBJ2-7
CDR3 protein: CASSLFFSGRVYEQYF
CDR3 DNA: TGTGCCAGCAGTTTATTTTTTAGCGGGAGGGTCTACGAGCAGTACTTC

D gene: -
clone size: -
V gene: TRBV5-6
J gene: TRBJ2-7
CDR3 protein: CASSLRQYF
CDR3 DNA: TGTGCCAGCAGCCTGCGACAGTACTTC

D gene: -
clone size: -
V gene: TRBV5-5
J gene: TRBJ2-6
CDR3 protein: CASSLGAGGGLGSGANVLTF
CDR3 DNA: TGTGCCAGCAGCTTGGGCGCTGGGGGAGGCCTCGGGTCTGGGGCCAACGTCCTGACTTTC

D gene: TRBD1
clone size: -
V gene: TRBV6-1
J gene: TRBJ1-4
CDR3 protein: CASSEALGTVEKLFF
CDR3 DNA: TGTGCCAGCAGTGAAGCGCTTGGGACAGTTGAAAAACTGTTTTTT

D gene: -
clone size: -
V gene: TRBV21-1
J gene: TRBJ2-1
CDR3 protein: CASSTDFYNEQFF
CDR3 DNA: TGTGCCAGCAGCACGGACTTCTACAATGAGCAGTTCTTC

D gene: TRBD2
clone size: -
V gene: TRBV19
J gene: TRBJ2-7
CDR3 protein: CASSTQREGPYEQYF
CDR3 DNA: TGTGCCAGTAGCACCCAGCGGGAGGGCCCCTACGAGCAGTACTTC

D gene: TRBD1
clone size: few
V gene: TRBV7-9
J gene: TRBJ2-7
CDR3 protein: CASGDRSYEQYF
CDR3 DNA: TGTGCCAGCGGGGACAGGTCCTACGAGCAGTACTTC

D gene: -
clone size: -
V gene: TRBV5-6
J gene: TRBJ2-1
CDR3 protein: CASRSGAAYNEQFF
CDR3 DNA: TGTGCCAGCAGATCTGGGGCGGCTTACAATGAGCAGTTCTTC

D gene: TRBD1
clone size: few
V gene: TRBV30
J gene: TRBJ2-5
CDR3 protein: CAWHRQGKETQYF
CDR3 DNA: TGTGCCTGGCACCGACAGGGAAAAGAGACCCAGTACTTC

D gene: -
clone size: -
V gene: TRBV29-1
J gene: TRBJ2-3
CDR3 protein: CSVGGEGHTDTQYF
CDR3 DNA: TGCAGCGTTGGGGGGGAGGGACACACAGATACGCAGTATTTT

D gene: TRBD2
clone size: -
V gene: TRBV11-3
J gene: TRBJ2-7
CDR3 protein: CASSFGLAGEQYF
CDR3 DNA: TGTGCCAGCAGCTTCGGACTAGCCGGGGAGCAGTACTTC

D gene: TRBD1
clone size: -
V gene: TRBV11-1
J gene: TRBJ1-2
CDR3 protein: CASSGDRGGGYTF
CDR3 DNA: TGTGCCAGCAGCGGGGACAGGGGCGGTGGCTACACCTTC

D gene: TRBD1
clone size: -
V gene: TRBV30
J gene: TRBJ1-2
CDR3 protein: CACKDRGRRGYTF
CDR3 DNA: TGTGCCTGCAAAGACAGGGGGCGTAGGGGCTACACCTTC

D gene: TRBD1
clone size: -
V gene: TRBV28
J gene: TRBJ1-2
CDR3 protein: CAIGGQGVRGYTF
CDR3 DNA: TGTGCCATCGGTGGACAGGGGGTTCGTGGCTACACCTTC

D gene: TRBD1
clone size: few
V gene: TRBV15
J gene: TRBJ2-3
CDR3 protein: CATSRLAGQGADTQYF
CDR3 DNA: TGTGCCACCAGCAGACTCGCCGGACAGGGGGCAGATACGCAGTATTTT

D gene: TRBD1
clone size: -
V gene: TRBV9
J gene: TRBJ2-7
CDR3 protein: CASSQGAGGPYEQYF
CDR3 DNA: TGTGCCAGCAGCCAGGGGGCAGGGGGCCCCTACGAGCAGTACTTC

D gene: -
clone size: -
V gene: TRBV7-3
J gene: TRBJ2-1
CDR3 protein: CASSLLADEQFF
CDR3 DNA: TGTGCCAGCAGCCTATTAGCGGATGAGCAGTTCTTC

D gene: TRBD2
clone size: -
V gene: TRBV4-2
J gene: TRBJ2-3
CDR3 protein: CASSQGLAGTSTDTQYF
CDR3 DNA: TGTGCCAGCAGCCAAGGTCTAGCGGGGACTAGCACAGATACGCAGTATTTT

D gene: TRBD2
clone size: -
V gene: TRBV18
J gene: TRBJ2-7
CDR3 protein: CASSPLPASGRREQYF
CDR3 DNA: TGTGCCAGCTCACCCCTTCCGGCTAGCGGGAGGAGAGAGCAGTACTTC

D gene: -
clone size: few
V gene: TRBV9
J gene: TRBJ1-4
CDR3 protein: CASSVVPSEKLFF
CDR3 DNA: TGTGCCAGCAGCGTAGTACCGAGTGAAAAACTGTTTTTT

D gene: -
clone size: -
V gene: TRBV30
J gene: TRBJ1-2
CDR3 protein: CAWSVTPGFNYGYTF
CDR3 DNA: TGTGCCTGGAGTGTAACACCGGGTTTTAACTATGGCTACACCTTC

D gene: -
clone size: few
V gene: TRBV6-1
J gene: TRBJ1-5
CDR3 protein: CASSEIDYQPQHF
CDR3 DNA: TGTGCCAGCAGTGAGATAGATTATCAGCCCCAGCATTTT

D gene: TRBD2
clone size: -
V gene: TRBV5-1
J gene: TRBJ2-7
CDR3 protein: CASSLARGAGVEQYF
CDR3 DNA: TGCGCCAGCAGCTTGGCCCGCGGGGCGGGAGTCGAGCAGTACTTC

D gene: -
clone size: -
V gene: TRBV19
J gene: TRBJ1-6
CDR3 protein: CASRGGTYYNSPLHF
CDR3 DNA: TGTGCCAGTCGCGGGGGGACCTACTATAATTCACCCCTCCACTTT

D gene: -
clone size: -
V gene: TRBV25-1
J gene: TRBJ2-1
CDR3 protein: CASSDLGVNEQFF
CDR3 DNA: TGTGCCAGCAGTGATTTAGGGGTCAATGAGCAGTTCTTC

D gene: -
clone size: -
V gene: TRBV6-5
J gene: TRBJ2-1
CDR3 protein: CASSKDSPTYNEQFF
CDR3 DNA: TGTGCCAGCAGTAAGGACAGCCCCACCTACAATGAGCAGTTCTTC

D gene: -
clone size: -
V gene: TRBV7-8
J gene: TRBJ2-3
CDR3 protein: CASSLVVSTDTQYF
CDR3 DNA: TGTGCCAGCAGCTTAGTCGTTAGCACAGATACGCAGTATTTT

D gene: -
clone size: -
V gene: TRBV28
J gene: TRBJ2-7
CDR3 protein: CASSFSWPGSSYEQYF
CDR3 DNA: TGTGCCAGCTCCTTTTCATGGCCTGGCAGCTCCTACGAGCAGTACTTC

D gene: TRBD1
clone size: -
V gene: TRBV29-1
J gene: TRBJ2-5
CDR3 protein: CSGRDRGLETQYF
CDR3 DNA: TGCAGCGGGAGGGACAGGGGGCTAGAGACCCAGTACTTC

D gene: -
clone size: -
V gene: TRBV10-1
J gene: TRBJ2-2
CDR3 protein: CASSVRAHRNTGELFF
CDR3 DNA: TGCGCCAGCAGTGTGAGAGCGCATCGGAACACCGGGGAGCTGTTTTTT